This TCR beta chain is drawn from a study of blood T cell repertoires in COVID-19. Whole-study context: The samples span acute and convalescent COVID-19 from the United States, Italy and Spain. Nucleic acid was either cDNA or gDNA, and it came from T cells, B-cell-depleted T cells, or PBMCs.

V lost 4 bases to trimming and J lost 0 bases, with 16 bases between them. This CDR3 has 16 residues. Germline CDR1 and CDR2: SGHRS and YFSETQ. As processed by the authors: Reference gene primers were amplified, and this amplification served to estimate nucleated cell counts. TCRdb keeps only in-frame clones here, not all; method: immunoSEQ multiplex PCR. From that table come the V and J calls and clone size; the DNA was used to work out D and trimming. The repertoire has under 200,000 clones, roughly nine tenths of them found once; the top ten carry 4%. The chain carries TRBV5-1 and TRBJ1-1; D not certain. Sequenced sample: peripheral blood. This TCR was recovered from a woman in her 70s with acute or convalescent COVID-19. This chain's CDR3 is CASSPGQTSVNTEAFF. DNA for the CDR3: TGCGCCAGCAGCCCTGGCCAAACATCCGTGAACACTGAAGCTTTCTTT.